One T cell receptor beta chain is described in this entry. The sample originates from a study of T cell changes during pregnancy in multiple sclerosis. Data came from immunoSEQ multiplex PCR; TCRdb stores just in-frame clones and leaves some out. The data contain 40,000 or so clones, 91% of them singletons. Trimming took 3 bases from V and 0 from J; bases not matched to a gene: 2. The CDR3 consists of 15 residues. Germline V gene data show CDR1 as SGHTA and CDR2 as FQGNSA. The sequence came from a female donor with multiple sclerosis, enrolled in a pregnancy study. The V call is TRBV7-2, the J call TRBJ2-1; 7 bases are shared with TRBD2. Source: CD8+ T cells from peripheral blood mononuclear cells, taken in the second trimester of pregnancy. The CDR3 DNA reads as TGTGCCAGCAGCTTGGGGACTATCTCCTACAATGAGCAGTTCTTC. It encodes CASSLGTISYNEQFF.